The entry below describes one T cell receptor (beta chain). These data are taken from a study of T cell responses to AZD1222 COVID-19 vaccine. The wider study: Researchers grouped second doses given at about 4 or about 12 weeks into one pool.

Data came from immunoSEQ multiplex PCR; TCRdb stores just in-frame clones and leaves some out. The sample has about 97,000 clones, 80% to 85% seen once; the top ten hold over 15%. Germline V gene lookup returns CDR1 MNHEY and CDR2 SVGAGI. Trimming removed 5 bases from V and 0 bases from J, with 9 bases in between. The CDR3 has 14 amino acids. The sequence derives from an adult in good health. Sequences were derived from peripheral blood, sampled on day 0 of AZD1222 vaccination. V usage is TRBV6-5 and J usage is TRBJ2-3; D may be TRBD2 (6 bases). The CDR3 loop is CASSRDSSTDTQYF. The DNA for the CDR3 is TGTGCCAGCAGTCGGGACTCTAGCACAGATACGCAGTATTTT.